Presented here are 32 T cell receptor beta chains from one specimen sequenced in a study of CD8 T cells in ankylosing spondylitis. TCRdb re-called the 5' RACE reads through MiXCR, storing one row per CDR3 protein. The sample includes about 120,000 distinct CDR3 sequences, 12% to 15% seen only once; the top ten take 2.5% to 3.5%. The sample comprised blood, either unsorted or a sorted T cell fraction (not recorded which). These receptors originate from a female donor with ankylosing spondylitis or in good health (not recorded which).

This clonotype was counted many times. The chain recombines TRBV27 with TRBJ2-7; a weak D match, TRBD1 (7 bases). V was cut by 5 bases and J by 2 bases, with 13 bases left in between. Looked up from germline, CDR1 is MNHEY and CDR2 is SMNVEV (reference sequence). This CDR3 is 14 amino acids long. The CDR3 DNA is TGTGCCAGCAGTGGAGGGGGCCCTCCCTACGAGCAGTACTTC. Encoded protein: CASSGGGPPYEQYF.

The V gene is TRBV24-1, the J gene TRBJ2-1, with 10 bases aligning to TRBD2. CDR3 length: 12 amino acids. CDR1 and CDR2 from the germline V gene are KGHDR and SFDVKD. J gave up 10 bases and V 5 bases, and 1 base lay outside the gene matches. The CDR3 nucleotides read TGTGCCACCAGTGTAGCGGGAGGCGAGCAGTTCTTC. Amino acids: CATSVAGGEQFF.

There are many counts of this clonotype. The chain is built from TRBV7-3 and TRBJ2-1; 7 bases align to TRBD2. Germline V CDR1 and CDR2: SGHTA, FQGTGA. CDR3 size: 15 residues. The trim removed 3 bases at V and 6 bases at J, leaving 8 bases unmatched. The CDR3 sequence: CASSFLAGAINEQFF. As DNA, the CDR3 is TGTGCCAGCAGCTTCCTTGCGGGAGCCATCAATGAGCAGTTCTTC.

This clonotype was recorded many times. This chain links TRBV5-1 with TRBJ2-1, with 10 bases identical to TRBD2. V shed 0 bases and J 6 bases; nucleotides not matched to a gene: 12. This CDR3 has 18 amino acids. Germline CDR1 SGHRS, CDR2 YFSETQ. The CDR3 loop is CASSLAGLARFGRNEQFF. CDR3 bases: TGCGCCAGCAGCTTGGCGGGACTAGCGAGGTTTGGTCGCAATGAGCAGTTCTTC.

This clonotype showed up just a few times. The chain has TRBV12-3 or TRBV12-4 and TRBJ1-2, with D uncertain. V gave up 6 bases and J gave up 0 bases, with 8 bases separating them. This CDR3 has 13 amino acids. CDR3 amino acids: CASRGKSNYGYTF. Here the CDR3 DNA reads TGTGCCAGCAGGGGGAAGTCTAACTATGGCTACACCTTC.

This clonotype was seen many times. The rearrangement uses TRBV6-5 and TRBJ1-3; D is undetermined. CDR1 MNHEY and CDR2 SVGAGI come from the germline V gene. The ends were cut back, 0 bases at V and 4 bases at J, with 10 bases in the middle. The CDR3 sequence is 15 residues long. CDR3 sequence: CASSYSRLWGNTIYF. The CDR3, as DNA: TGTGCCAGCAGTTACTCTAGGCTCTGGGGAAACACCATATATTTT.

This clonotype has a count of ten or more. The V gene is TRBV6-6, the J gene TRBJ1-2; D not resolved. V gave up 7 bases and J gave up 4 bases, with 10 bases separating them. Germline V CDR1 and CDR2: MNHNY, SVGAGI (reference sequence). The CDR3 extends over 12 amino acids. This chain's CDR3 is CASTAGSYGYTF. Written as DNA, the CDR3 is TGTGCCAGCACCGCGGGATCCTATGGCTACACCTTC.

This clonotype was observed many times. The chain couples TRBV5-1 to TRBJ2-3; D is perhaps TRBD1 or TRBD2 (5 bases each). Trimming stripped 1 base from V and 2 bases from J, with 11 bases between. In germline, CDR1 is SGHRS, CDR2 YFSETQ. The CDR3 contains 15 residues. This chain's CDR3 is CASSLPGPNTDTQYF. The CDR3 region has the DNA TGCGCCAGCAGCTTGCCGGGACCCAACACAGATACGCAGTATTTT. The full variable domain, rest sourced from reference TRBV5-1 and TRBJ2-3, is KAGVTQTPRYLIKTRGQQVTLSCSPISGHRSVSWYQQTPGQGLQFLFEYFSETQRNKGNFPGRFSGRQFSNSRSEMNVSTLELGDSALYLCASSLPGPNTDTQYFGPGTRLTVL.

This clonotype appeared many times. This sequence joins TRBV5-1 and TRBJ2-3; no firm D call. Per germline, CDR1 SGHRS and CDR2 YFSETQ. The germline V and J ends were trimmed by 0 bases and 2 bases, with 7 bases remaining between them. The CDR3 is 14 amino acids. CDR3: CASSLGRVTDTQYF. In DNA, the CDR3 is TGCGCCAGCAGCTTGGGACGGGTCACAGATACGCAGTATTTT.

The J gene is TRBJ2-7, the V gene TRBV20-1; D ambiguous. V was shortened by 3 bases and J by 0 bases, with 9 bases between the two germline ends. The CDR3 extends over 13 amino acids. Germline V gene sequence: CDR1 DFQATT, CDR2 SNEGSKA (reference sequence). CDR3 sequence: CSARQRLSYEQYF. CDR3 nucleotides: TGCAGTGCTAGGCAGCGCCTCTCCTACGAGCAGTACTTC.

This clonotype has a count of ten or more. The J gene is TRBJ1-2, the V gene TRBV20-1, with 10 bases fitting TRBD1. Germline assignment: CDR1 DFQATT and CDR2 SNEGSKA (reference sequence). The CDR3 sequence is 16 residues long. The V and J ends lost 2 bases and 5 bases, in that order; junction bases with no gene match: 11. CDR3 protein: CSARNLGTGVFYGYTF. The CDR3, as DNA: TGCAGTGCTAGAAACCTCGGGACAGGGGTCTTTTATGGCTACACCTTC.

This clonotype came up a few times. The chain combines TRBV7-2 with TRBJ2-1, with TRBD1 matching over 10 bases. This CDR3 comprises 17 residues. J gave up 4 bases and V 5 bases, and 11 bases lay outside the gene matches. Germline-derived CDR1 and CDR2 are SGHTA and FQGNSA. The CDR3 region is CASSPSLDRGLYNEQFF. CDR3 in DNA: TGTGCCAGCAGCCCTAGCCTCGACAGGGGGCTATACAATGAGCAGTTCTTC. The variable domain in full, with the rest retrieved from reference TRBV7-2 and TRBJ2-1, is GAGVSQSPSNKVTEKGKDVELRCDPISGHTALYWYRQSLGQGLEFLIYFQGNSAPDKSGLPSDRFSAERTGGSVSTLTIQRTQQEDSAVYLCASSPSLDRGLYNEQFFGPGTRLTVL.

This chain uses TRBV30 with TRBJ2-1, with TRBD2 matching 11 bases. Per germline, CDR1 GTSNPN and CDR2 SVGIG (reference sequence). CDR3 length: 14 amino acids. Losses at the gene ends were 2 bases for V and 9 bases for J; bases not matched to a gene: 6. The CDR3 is CAWSSLAGGGEQFF. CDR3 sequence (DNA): TGTGCCTGGAGTTCGCTAGCGGGGGGTGGTGAGCAGTTCTTC. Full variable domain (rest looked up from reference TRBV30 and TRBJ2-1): SQTIHQWPATLVQPVGSPLSLECTVEGTSNPNLYWYRQAAGRGLQLLFYSVGIGQISSEVPQNLSASRPQDRQFILSSKKLLLSDSGFYLCAWSSLAGGGEQFFGPGTRLTVL.

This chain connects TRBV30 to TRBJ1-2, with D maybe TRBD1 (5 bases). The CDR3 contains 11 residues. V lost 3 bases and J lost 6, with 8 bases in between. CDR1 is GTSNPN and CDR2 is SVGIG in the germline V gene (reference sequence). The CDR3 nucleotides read TGTGCCTGGAGCAGGGAGGATGGCTACACCTTC. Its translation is CAWSREDGYTF.

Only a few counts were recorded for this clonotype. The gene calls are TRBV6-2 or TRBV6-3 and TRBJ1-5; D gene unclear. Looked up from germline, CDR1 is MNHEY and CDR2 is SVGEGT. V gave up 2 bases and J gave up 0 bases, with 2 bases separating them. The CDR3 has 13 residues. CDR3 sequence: CASSYDSNQPQHF. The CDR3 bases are TGTGCCAGCAGTTACGATAGCAATCAGCCCCAGCATTTT.

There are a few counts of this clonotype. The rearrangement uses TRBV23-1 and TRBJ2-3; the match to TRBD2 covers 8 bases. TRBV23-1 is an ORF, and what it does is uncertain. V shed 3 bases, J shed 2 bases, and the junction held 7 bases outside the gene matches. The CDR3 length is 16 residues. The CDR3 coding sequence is TGCGCCAGCAGTCAGCCGCGACTAGCGTCCACAGATACGCAGTATTTT. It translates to CASSQPRLASTDTQYF.

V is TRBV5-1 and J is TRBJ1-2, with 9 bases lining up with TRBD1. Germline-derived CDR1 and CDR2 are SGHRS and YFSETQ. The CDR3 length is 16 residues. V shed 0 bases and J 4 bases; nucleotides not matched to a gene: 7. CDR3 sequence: CASSLDGGQGFYGYTF. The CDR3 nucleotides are TGCGCCAGCAGCTTGGATGGGGGACAGGGCTTCTATGGCTACACCTTC.

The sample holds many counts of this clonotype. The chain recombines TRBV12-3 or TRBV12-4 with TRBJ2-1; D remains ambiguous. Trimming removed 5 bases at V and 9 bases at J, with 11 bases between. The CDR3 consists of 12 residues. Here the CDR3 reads CASSVQHLEQFF. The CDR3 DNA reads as TGTGCCAGCAGTGTCCAGCATCTTGAGCAGTTCTTC.

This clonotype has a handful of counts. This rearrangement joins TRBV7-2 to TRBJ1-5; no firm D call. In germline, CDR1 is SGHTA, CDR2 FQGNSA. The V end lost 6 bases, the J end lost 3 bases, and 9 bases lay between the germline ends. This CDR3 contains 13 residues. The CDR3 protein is CASSQGPNQPQHF. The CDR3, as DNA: TGTGCCAGCAGTCAAGGACCCAATCAGCCCCAGCATTTT.

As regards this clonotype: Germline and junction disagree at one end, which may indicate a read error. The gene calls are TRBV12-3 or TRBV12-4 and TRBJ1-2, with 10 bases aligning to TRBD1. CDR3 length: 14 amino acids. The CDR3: CASRTTGGDYAYTF. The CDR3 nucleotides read TGTGCCAGCAGAACGACAGGGGGCGATTATGCCTACACCTTC.

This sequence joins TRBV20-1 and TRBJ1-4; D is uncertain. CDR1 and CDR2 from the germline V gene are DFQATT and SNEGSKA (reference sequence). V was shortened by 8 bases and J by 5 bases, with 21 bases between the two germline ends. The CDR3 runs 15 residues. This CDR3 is CSTTLNWVANEKLFF. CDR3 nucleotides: TGCAGTACTACCTTAAATTGGGTTGCAAATGAAAAACTGTTTTTT.

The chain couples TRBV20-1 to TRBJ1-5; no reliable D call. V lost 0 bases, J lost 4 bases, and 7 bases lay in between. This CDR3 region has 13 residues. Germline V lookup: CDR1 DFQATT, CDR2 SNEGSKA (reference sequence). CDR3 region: CSARDRENQPQHF. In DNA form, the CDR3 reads TGCAGTGCTAGAGATCGGGAGAATCAGCCCCAGCATTTT.

The CDR3 nucleotides are TGTGCCAGCAGACCGGGACAGGGAGAAATAGTTGGTGGCTACACCTTC. It translates to CASRPGQGEIVGGYTF. The chain recombines TRBV12-3 or TRBV12-4 with TRBJ1-2; 9 bases match TRBD1. Trimming removed 6 bases from V and 7 bases from J; junction bases left unmatched: 15. The CDR3 loop spans 16 amino acids.

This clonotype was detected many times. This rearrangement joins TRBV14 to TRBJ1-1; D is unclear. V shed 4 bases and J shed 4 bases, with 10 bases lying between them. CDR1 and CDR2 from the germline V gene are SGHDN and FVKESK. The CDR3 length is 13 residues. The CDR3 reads CASSLGRITEAFF. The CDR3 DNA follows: TGTGCCAGCAGCCTCGGACGGATCACTGAAGCTTTCTTT.

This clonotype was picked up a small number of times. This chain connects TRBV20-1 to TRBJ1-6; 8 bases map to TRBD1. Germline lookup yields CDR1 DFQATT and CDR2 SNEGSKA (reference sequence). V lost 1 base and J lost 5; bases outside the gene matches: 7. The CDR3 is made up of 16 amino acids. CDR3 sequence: CSARVIDRGNNSPLHF. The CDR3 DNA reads TGCAGTGCTAGAGTTATAGACAGGGGAAATAATTCACCCCTCCACTTT.

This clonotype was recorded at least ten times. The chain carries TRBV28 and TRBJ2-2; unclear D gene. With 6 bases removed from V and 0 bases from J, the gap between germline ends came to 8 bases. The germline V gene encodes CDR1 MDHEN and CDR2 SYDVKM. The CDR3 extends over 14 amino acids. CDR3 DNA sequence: TGTGCCAGCAGCCCGACGGCGAACACCGGGGAGCTGTTTTTT. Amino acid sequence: CASSPTANTGELFF.

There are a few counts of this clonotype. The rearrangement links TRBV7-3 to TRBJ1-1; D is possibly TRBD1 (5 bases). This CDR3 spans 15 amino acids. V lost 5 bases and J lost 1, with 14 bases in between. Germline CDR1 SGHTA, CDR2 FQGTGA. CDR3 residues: CASSHSGGENTEAFF. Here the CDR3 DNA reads TGTGCCAGCAGCCACAGTGGGGGGGAGAACACTGAAGCTTTCTTT.

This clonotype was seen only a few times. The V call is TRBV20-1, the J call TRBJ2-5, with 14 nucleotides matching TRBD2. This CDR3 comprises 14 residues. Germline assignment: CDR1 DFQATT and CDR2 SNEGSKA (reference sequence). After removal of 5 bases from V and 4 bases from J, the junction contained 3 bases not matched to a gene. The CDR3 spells CSAVTSGGAETQYF. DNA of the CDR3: TGCAGTGCTGTGACTAGCGGGGGGGCAGAGACCCAGTACTTC.

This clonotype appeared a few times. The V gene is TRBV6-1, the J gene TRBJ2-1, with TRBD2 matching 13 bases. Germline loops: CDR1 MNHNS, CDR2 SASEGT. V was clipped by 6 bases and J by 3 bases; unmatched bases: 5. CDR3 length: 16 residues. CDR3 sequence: CASSELAGGLYNEQFF. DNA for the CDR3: TGTGCCAGCAGCGAACTAGCGGGGGGGCTCTACAATGAGCAGTTCTTC.

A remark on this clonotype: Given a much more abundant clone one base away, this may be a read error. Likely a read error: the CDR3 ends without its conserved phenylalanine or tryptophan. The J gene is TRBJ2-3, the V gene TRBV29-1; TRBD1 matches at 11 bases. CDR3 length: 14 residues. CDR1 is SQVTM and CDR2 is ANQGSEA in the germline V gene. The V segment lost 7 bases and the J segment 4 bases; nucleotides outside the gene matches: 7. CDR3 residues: CSATGTGGADTQYL. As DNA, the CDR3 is TGCAGCGCCACAGGGACAGGGGGTGCAGATACGCAGTATTTG.

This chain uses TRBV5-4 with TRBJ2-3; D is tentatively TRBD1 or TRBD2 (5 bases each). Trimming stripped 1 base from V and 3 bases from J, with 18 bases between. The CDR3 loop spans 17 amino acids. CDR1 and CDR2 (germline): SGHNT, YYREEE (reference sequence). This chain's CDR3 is CASSLWGSASPTDTQYF. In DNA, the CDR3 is TGTGCCAGCAGCTTGTGGGGGTCGGCCAGCCCGACAGATACGCAGTATTTT.

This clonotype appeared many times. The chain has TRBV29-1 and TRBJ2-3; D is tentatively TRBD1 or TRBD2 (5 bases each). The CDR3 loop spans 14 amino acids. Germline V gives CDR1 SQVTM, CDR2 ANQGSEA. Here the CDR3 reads CSLLGTALSDTQYF. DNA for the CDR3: TGCAGTCTCCTGGGGACCGCGCTTTCAGATACGCAGTATTTT.